The 22 T cell receptor beta chains below were found in one sample sequenced in a study of T cells in tuberculosis. Regarding time point: new active TB diagnosis, blood taken before or within 7 days of starting treatment. Using immunoSEQ multiplex PCR, the repertoire was profiled, and TCRdb retains in-frame clones only, with some absent. There are 25,000 to 35,000 clones in the sample; about 91% occur only once, and 6.8% lies in the top ten. This material consisted of PBMCs, taken at tuberculosis diagnosis. The receptors come from an adult with tuberculosis.

The chain links TRBV15 to TRBJ2-7; TRBD2 aligns across 8 bases. Trimming took 1 base from V and 3 from J; bases not matched to a gene: 8. Germline CDR1 LNHNV, CDR2 YYDKDF (reference sequence). This CDR3 is 16 amino acids long. CDR3 nucleotide sequence: TGTGCCACCAGCAGAGTTGAGCGGGGGCCGTTCTACGAGCAGTACTTC. Translation gives CATSRVERGPFYEQYF.

This clone was picked up a small number of times. The chain couples TRBV10-3 to TRBJ1-1, with D hard to call. V lost 6 bases, J lost 1 base, and 9 bases lay in between. The CDR3 totals 13 residues. CDR1 is ENHRY and CDR2 is SYGVKD in the germline V gene. The CDR3, as DNA: TGTGCCATCAGGCCCGCAGGGAACACTGAAGCTTTCTTT. Protein product: CAIRPAGNTEAFF.

The chain couples TRBV7-9 to TRBJ2-5; D call uncertain. Germline V gene lookup returns CDR1 SEHNR and CDR2 FQNEAQ (reference sequence). The CDR3 is made up of 14 amino acids. Trimming took off 5 bases at V and 5 bases at J, with 15 bases between the two ends. The CDR3, as DNA: TGTGCCAGCAGCGTGGGTTCGACGGAGGAGACCCAGTACTTC. Translation gives CASSVGSTEETQYF. Full variable domain (remainder filled in from reference TRBV7-9 and TRBJ2-5): DTGVSQNPRHKITKRGQNVTFRCDPISEHNRLYWYRQTLGQGPEFLTYFQNEAQLEKSRLLSDRFSAERPKGSFSTLEIQRTEQGDSAMYLCASSVGSTEETQYFGPGTRLLVL.

The V and J genes are TRBV7-2 and TRBJ2-6, with D perhaps TRBD2 (5 bases). Germline V gives CDR1 SGHTA, CDR2 FQGNSA. V was clipped by 1 base and J by 1 base, with 11 bases between them. CDR3 length: 17 amino acids. The CDR3 sequence is CASSLEVTGSGANVLTF. The CDR3 nucleotides read TGTGCCAGCAGCTTAGAGGTGACGGGATCTGGGGCCAACGTCCTGACTTTC.

The chain joins TRBV2 to TRBJ2-7; no firm D call. Germline-derived CDR1 and CDR2 are SNHLY and FYNNEI. The CDR3 extends over 11 amino acids. Deletions cut 4 bases from V and 6 bases from J, with 7 bases between. The CDR3 region has the DNA TGTGCCAGCAGTGGACGGGTCGAGCAGTACTTC. Translation gives CASSGRVEQYF.

The V gene is TRBV7-9, the J gene TRBJ2-1, with D possibly matching TRBD1 (5 bases). This CDR3 is 15 amino acids long. V was trimmed by 2 bases and J by 7 bases, leaving 15 bases between them. Germline V lookup: CDR1 SEHNR, CDR2 FQNEAQ (reference sequence). CDR3 amino acids: CASSLFARPGNEQFF. The CDR3 coding sequence is TGTGCCAGCAGCTTATTCGCCAGGCCAGGGAATGAGCAGTTCTTC.

V usage is TRBV6-5 and J usage is TRBJ1-1; 7 bases match TRBD1. Germline V gene lookup returns CDR1 MNHEY and CDR2 SVGAGI. The CDR3 is 13 amino acids. V dropped 8 bases and J dropped 5; count of bases not matched to a gene: 8. Written as DNA, the CDR3 is TGTGCCAGCTCTACAGGGGTAACGACTGAAGCTTTCTTT. It codes for CASSTGVTTEAFF.

This clone was counted once. The gene calls are TRBV19 and TRBJ2-6; D remains ambiguous. Germline V gene data show CDR1 as LNHDA and CDR2 as SQIVND (reference sequence). V lost 10 bases and J 0 bases, leaving 13 bases between the germline ends. The CDR3 length is 15 residues. The chain's CDR3 is CATLETPSGANVLTF. CDR3 sequence (DNA): TGTGCCACCCTAGAAACCCCCTCTGGGGCCAACGTCCTGACTTTC.

V gene TRBV25-1 combines with J gene TRBJ1-1; D is unclear. The CDR3 is 14 residues long. The ends were cut back, 1 base at V and 3 bases at J, with 9 bases in the middle. Germline V lookup: CDR1 MGHDK, CDR2 SYGVNS. Here the CDR3 reads CASSEFEDDTEAFF. CDR3 DNA sequence: TGTGCCAGCAGTGAATTTGAGGATGACACTGAAGCTTTCTTT.

The chain joins TRBV5-4 to TRBJ2-5; TRBD2 matches 10 bases. With V trimmed by 5 bases and J by 5 bases, 3 bases remained unmatched. From germline, CDR1 is SGHNT and CDR2 YYREEE (reference sequence). This CDR3 is built from 13 residues. The CDR3 here is CASSFSGRETQYF. The CDR3 nucleotides read TGTGCCAGCAGTTTTAGCGGGAGGGAGACCCAGTACTTC. Using reference TRBV5-4 and TRBJ2-5 for the parts outside the CDR3, the full variable domain is ETGVTQSPTHLIKTRGQQVTLRCSSQSGHNTVSWYQQALGQGPQFIFQYYREEENGRGNFPPRFSGLQFPNYSSELNVNALELDDSALYLCASSFSGRETQYFGPGTRLLVL.

The chain has TRBV6-1 and TRBJ1-3; D is possibly TRBD1 (6 bases). This CDR3 spans 15 amino acids. From germline, CDR1 is MNHNS and CDR2 SASEGT. V shed 10 bases and J shed 2 bases, with 18 bases lying between them. The CDR3 DNA follows: TGTGCCATTCAACAGGGAGAACTAGCTGGAAACACCATATATTTT. It yields the protein CAIQQGELAGNTIYF.

The J gene is TRBJ1-5, the V gene TRBV7-9, with 7 positions matching TRBD1. Germline CDR1 is SEHNR and CDR2 is FQNEAQ (reference sequence). The CDR3 is made up of 14 amino acids. With 1 base clipped from V and 11 bases from J, the junction kept 8 bases outside the gene matches. CDR3 amino acids: CASSLVQGSKTQHF. CDR3 DNA: TGTGCCAGCAGCTTAGTACAGGGGAGTAAGACCCAGCATTTT.

The V call is TRBV5-8, the J call TRBJ2-7, with 7 positions matching TRBD1. CDR1 and CDR2 from the germline V gene are SGHTS and YDEGEE. The CDR3 consists of 16 residues. Trimming at V came to 0 bases and at J to 3 bases, leaving 9 bases not matched to a gene. The CDR3 DNA reads as TGTGCCAGCAGCTTGGTGGGGGACAGATCCTTCTACGAGCAGTACTTC. Amino acids: CASSLVGDRSFYEQYF.

The rearrangement joins TRBV30 to TRBJ2-7; D may be TRBD1 (5 bases). V lost 0 bases, J lost 6 bases, and 33 bases lay in between. Germline-derived CDR1 and CDR2 are GTSNPN and SVGIG (reference sequence). The CDR3 runs to 20 residues. CDR3 protein: CAWSVPLGHVTYLAQGEQYF. CDR3 nucleotide sequence: TGTGCCTGGAGTGTTCCCCTCGGACACGTCACCTACCTGGCTCAGGGCGAGCAGTACTTC.

The chain combines TRBV9 with TRBJ1-3; 7 nucleotides agree with TRBD1. The germline V gene encodes CDR1 SGDLS and CDR2 YYNGEE. This CDR3 contains 14 residues. V was pared by 0 bases and J by 6 bases, with 3 bases of the junction left unmatched. CDR3 amino acids: CASSVGGGENTIYF. CDR3 bases: TGTGCCAGCAGCGTAGGAGGGGGCGAAAACACCATATATTTT.

The chain joins TRBV5-4 to TRBJ2-2; D might be TRBD1 (6 bases). V was shortened by 4 bases and J by 1 base, with 14 bases between the two germline ends. CDR1 SGHNT and CDR2 YYREEE come from the germline V gene (reference sequence). This CDR3 is built from 16 residues. The CDR3 DNA follows: TGTGCCAGCAGCGATGTACAGGGCTGGAACACCGGGGAGCTGTTTTTT. Its protein product is CASSDVQGWNTGELFF.

This sequence joins TRBV28 and TRBJ1-2; 7 bases match TRBD1. The CDR3 runs 13 residues. Germline V CDR1 and CDR2: MDHEN, SYDVKM. V shed 6 bases and J 4 bases; nucleotides not matched to a gene: 5. This CDR3 is CASSEGGGYGYTF. The CDR3 nucleotides read TGTGCCAGCAGCGAAGGGGGCGGCTATGGCTACACCTTC.

The CDR3: CAWSVLRLAGLDTQYF. The DNA for the CDR3 is TGTGCCTGGAGTGTATTGCGCCTAGCGGGGTTGGATACGCAGTATTTT. V gene TRBV30 combines with J gene TRBJ2-3, with 9 bases fitting TRBD2. In germline, CDR1 is GTSNPN, CDR2 SVGIG (reference sequence). J was trimmed by 6 bases and V by 0 bases; bases with no gene match: 10. The CDR3 length is 16 residues.

The chain uses TRBV7-3 and TRBJ1-2; 8 positions agree with TRBD1. The trim removed 2 bases at V and 5 bases at J, leaving 4 bases unmatched. Germline V gene data show CDR1 as SGHTA and CDR2 as FQGTGA. The CDR3 is made up of 14 amino acids. The CDR3 nucleotides read TGTGCCAGCAGCTTATCACAGGGGGGTTATGGCTACACCTTC. This sequence encodes CASSLSQGGYGYTF.

This chain uses TRBV19 with TRBJ1-2, with TRBD1 as a possible D gene (6 bases). There are 14 residues in the CDR3. V lost 6 bases, J lost 0 bases, and 11 bases lay in between. Looked up from germline, CDR1 is LNHDA and CDR2 is SQIVND (reference sequence). CDR3 sequence: CASRRTEANYGYTF. The CDR3, as DNA: TGTGCCAGTAGGAGGACAGAAGCTAACTATGGCTACACCTTC.

V usage is TRBV19 and J usage is TRBJ1-4, with D maybe TRBD1 (5 bases). The germline CDR1 and CDR2 sequences are LNHDA and SQIVND (reference sequence). The CDR3 runs to 16 residues. Deletions cut 0 bases from V and 8 bases from J, with 16 bases between. Here the CDR3 reads CASSIDWTRISEKLFF. CDR3 DNA: TGTGCCAGTAGTATAGATTGGACACGGATTTCCGAAAAACTGTTTTTT. Based on the CDR3 plus reference TRBV19 and TRBJ1-4, the full variable domain is DGGITQSPKYLFRKEGQNVTLSCEQNLNHDAMYWYRQDPGQGLRLIYYSQIVNDFQKGDIAEGYSVSREKKESFPLTVTSAQKNPTAFYLCASSIDWTRISEKLFFGSGTQLSVL.

The chain joins TRBV9 to TRBJ1-1; D is undetermined. From germline, CDR1 is SGDLS and CDR2 YYNGEE. The germline V and J ends were trimmed by 5 bases and 5 bases, with 10 bases remaining between them. There are 12 residues in the CDR3. The CDR3: CASSRVGTEAFF. DNA for the CDR3: TGTGCCAGCAGTCGGGTTGGAACTGAAGCTTTCTTT.